This entry describes one TCR beta chain. This entry comes from a study of Ad26.COV2.S vaccination and SARS-CoV-2 variants. This CDR3 spans 12 amino acids. Trimming removed 5 bases at V and 3 bases at J, with 8 bases between. Clones were sequenced by immunoSEQ multiplex PCR, and TCRdb holds only the in-frame ones, with some missing. The sample lists about 350,000 clones, about 88% occurring once. Noted treatment: 19 received Ad26.COV2.S at low or high dose, single or two shots; about 5 received placebo; per-sample allocation not given. Sampling happened 63 days after the first vaccine or placebo injection.

The chain couples TRBV12-3 or TRBV12-4 to TRBJ2-7; D is unclear. This specimen was peripheral blood, taken in a trial of Ad26.COV2.S vaccine versus placebo. The source is a person aged 18-60 years who received the Ad26.COV2.S COVID-19 vaccine or a placebo. The CDR3 reads CASSPPGYEQYF. The CDR3 DNA reads TGTGCCAGCAGTCCCCCAGGCTACGAGCAGTACTTC.